The rows below give T cell receptor beta chains drawn from one sample of a study of beta chain features in type 1 diabetes. Generated by immunoSEQ multiplex PCR, the TCRdb table keeps only in-frame clones and is missing some. The table shows fewer than 300,000 clones, with about a fifth occurring only once. The sample consisted of naive CD4+ T cells from blood. These receptors were collected from a woman aged 40 to 55 with type 1 diabetes. Both conserved end residues are part of each CDR3. Size is stated for part of the rows, as once, few or many counts, or as a class when the clone is expanded.

>TRBV29-1|few|TRBJ1-2|13
CSLKGAGRKGYTF
>TRBV5-1|few|TRBJ2-2|13
CASCPGNTGELFF
>TRBV14|NA|TRBJ2-3|15
CASSHVGGNTDTQYF
>TRBV18|NA|TRBJ2-1|13
CASTTGLDNEQFF
>TRBV7-2|NA|TRBJ2-5|14
CASSGGAGQETQYF
>TRBV7-9|NA|TRBJ2-2|12
CASSFGDGELFF
>TRBV7-3|NA|TRBJ1-6|15
CASSLNPGQNSPLHF
>TRBV15|few|TRBJ2-7|13
CATSRDQGAEQYF
>TRBV2|few|TRBJ2-3|15
CASSDATRGTDTQYF
>TRBV2|once|TRBJ1-1|15
CASSVSTTAGTEAFF
>TRBV15|few|TRBJ2-7|16
CATSRDTAGGPYEQYF
>TRBV27|NA|TRBJ2-1|13
CASTSDRENEQFF
>TRBV5-1|NA|TRBJ1-1|14
CASSLGTENTEAFF
>TRBV14|few|TRBJ1-5|14
CASSQGNSNQPQHF
>TRBV30|few|TRBJ2-3|15
CASSLGQGGTDTQYF
>TRBV18|NA|TRBJ1-2|14
CASSPPTANYGYTF
>TRBV7-2|NA|TRBJ2-5|13
CASSQGQAETQYF
>TRBV4-1|few|TRBJ1-6|17
CASSQDRTGPGNSPLHF
>TRBV18|few|TRBJ2-4|14
CASSPGQGPNIQYF
>TRBV11-3|NA|TRBJ2-3|15
CASSPSGGPTDTQYF
>TRBV19|few|TRBJ2-1|13
CASMRLAGNEQFF
>TRBV19|NA|TRBJ2-5|13
CASSIPSQETQYF
>TRBV4-1|NA|TRBJ2-3|17
CASSQDREVLGTDTQYF
>TRBV18|NA|TRBJ2-7|13
CASSPGERYEQYF
>TRBV9|NA|TRBJ1-2|14
CASSRTGENYGYTF
>TRBV6-5|few|TRBJ2-7|15
CASRPESGSTDEQYF
>TRBV5-1|few|TRBJ1-2|14
CASSLDSSLYGYTF
>TRBV2|NA|TRBJ2-2|15
CASRTDRGSPGELFF
>TRBV9|once|TRBJ1-3|14
CASSLTGTGNTIYF
>TRBV29-1|NA|TRBJ2-5|12
CSVETGWETQYF
>TRBV7-9|few|TRBJ2-1|12
CASSHEQGKQFF
>TRBV29-1|few|TRBJ2-3|12
CSVGLKRDTQYF
>TRBV29-1|NA|TRBJ1-2|14
CSVEQGGSGYGYTF
>TRBV5-4|NA|TRBJ2-7|14
CASSLAGGLYEQYF
>TRBV2|NA|TRBJ2-4|14
CASSESVAKNIQYF
>TRBV29-1|few|TRBJ1-4|13
CSVERQGNEKLFF
>TRBV7-2|NA|TRBJ2-3|15
CASSLGGASRDTQYF
>TRBV30|NA|TRBJ2-3|15
CAWIGLAGGADTQYF
>TRBV7-2|few|TRBJ2-6|17
CASSPSLGGSGANVLTF
>TRBV6-5|NA|TRBJ2-7|14
CASSQVSSTQEQYF
>TRBV21-1|few|TRBJ2-3|13
CASSSTSTDTQYF
>TRBV7-3|few|TRBJ1-2|13
CASSPDRGYGYTF
>TRBV28|NA|TRBJ2-5|14
CASAPGQVQETQYF
>TRBV18|NA|TRBJ1-2|13
CASSLGQGHGYTF
>TRBV5-4|few|TRBJ2-3|13
CASRSWGPDTQYF
>TRBV27|few|TRBJ2-7|15
CASSPWTGNGYEQYF
>TRBV18|NA|TRBJ2-7|16
CASSPGISGLQYEQYF
>TRBV28|few|TRBJ1-4|14
CASSHGTTNEKLFF
>TRBV7-2|few|TRBJ2-1|15
CASSLAGRRHNEQFF